This T cell receptor (beta chain) was captured by sequencing in a study of T cells in Graves' hyperthyroidism and ophthalmopathy. Study-wide results and limits: Expanded thyroid clonotypes (above 0.001) were mostly also found in blood.

TCR beta CDR3 sequences were amplified from RNA transcripts. First-round RT-PCR targeting the TCR CDR3 was performed with the HTBI primer set. Each CDR3 protein gets one entry after TCRdb re-called the multiplex PCR reads with MiXCR. Found here are some 600,000 distinct CDR3 sequences, more than 11% of them singletons; the top ten hold roughly 5.7%. There are many counts of this clonotype. What it binds is not known. The sequencing input was blood. The clonotype comes from a woman aged 25 to 39 with Graves' hyperthyroidism that later progressed to Graves' ophthalmopathy.

The CDR3 here is CASSPGQYTEAFF. In DNA form, the CDR3 reads TGTGCCAGCAGTCCGGGACAGTACACTGAAGCTTTCTTT. The rearrangement joins TRBV6-2 or TRBV6-3 to TRBJ1-1, with 7 bases aligning to TRBD1. J was trimmed by 3 bases and V by 5 bases; bases with no gene match: 3. Germline CDR1 MNHEY, CDR2 SVGEGT. The CDR3 runs 13 residues.